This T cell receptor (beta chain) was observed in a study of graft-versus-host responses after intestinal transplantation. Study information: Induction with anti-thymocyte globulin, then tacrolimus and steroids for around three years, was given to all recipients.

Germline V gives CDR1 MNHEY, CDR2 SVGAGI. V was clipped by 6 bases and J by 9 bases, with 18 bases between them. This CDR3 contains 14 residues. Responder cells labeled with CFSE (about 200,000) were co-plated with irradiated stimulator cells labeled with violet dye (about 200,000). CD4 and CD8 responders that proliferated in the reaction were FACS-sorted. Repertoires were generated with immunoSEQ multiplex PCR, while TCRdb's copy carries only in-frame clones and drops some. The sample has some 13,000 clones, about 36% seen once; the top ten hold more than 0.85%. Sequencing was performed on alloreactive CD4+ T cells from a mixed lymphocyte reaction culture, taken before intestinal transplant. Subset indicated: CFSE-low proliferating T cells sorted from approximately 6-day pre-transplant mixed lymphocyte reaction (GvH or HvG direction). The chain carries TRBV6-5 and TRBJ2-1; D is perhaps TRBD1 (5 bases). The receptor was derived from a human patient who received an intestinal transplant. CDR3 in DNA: TGTGCCAGCAGAAGTAGCCAGGGTTTCGGTGAGCAGTTCTTC. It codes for CASRSSQGFGEQFF.